The clone carrying this T cell receptor beta chain showed up just once. Participants had their cohort set by participant-reported clinical history. This sample is drawn from a study of blood T cell repertoires in COVID-19. Sequencing was performed with immunoSEQ multiplex PCR; in TCRdb, only in-frame clones are kept and a portion is missing. Altogether 400,000 to 550,000 clones are present, 70% to 90% being singletons, with the ten largest covering under 2%. The receptor's source is a woman aged 18-29 years with acute COVID-19. Sequencing was carried out using PBMCs or T cells enriched from blood (not recorded which).

CDR3 in DNA: TGCAGCGTTCCCGGAAGGGGGCTAGGGTATGGCTACACCTTC. Residues: CSVPGRGLGYGYTF. This chain uses TRBV29-1 with TRBJ1-2; 7 positions agree with TRBD1. The V gene's germline CDR1 is SQVTM and CDR2 ANQGSEA. With 5 bases clipped from V and 5 bases from J, the junction kept 11 bases outside the gene matches. The CDR3 runs 14 residues.